This TCR beta chain was identified during a study of shared clonotypes between healthy human individuals. About the study: Three men and a couple of women, aged 18 to 49, were donors. Per donor, CD8 memory used one plate, CD8 naive used two, CD4 memory used three and CD4 naive used three.

V lost 10 bases to trimming and J lost 5 bases, with 17 bases between them. The germline gives CDR1 MNHEY, CDR2 SVGAGI. CDR3 length: 13 amino acids. Comment on this clone: Its antigen is still unknown.

Study-level findings and limits: Generation probabilities were higher for clonotypes shared across all four sorted-subset donors than for unshared ones. Sampling covered blood only; tissue repertoires likely differ.

The protocol was immunoSEQ multiplex PCR, while the TCRdb copy is restricted to in-frame clones and leaves out a portion. The sample carries over a million clones, more than 60% recorded once. V gene TRBV6-5 combines with J gene TRBJ1-1; possibly TRBD1 for D (6 bases). Specimen: memory CD4+ T cells sorted from blood. This sample's subset: CD45RA-negative fraction. The clonotype comes from a man between 18 and 35 years old in good health. CDR3 sequence reads: CAIKARGKTEAFF. The CDR3 DNA follows: TGTGCCATTAAAGCTAGGGGGAAAACTGAAGCTTTCTTT.